The 13 T cell receptor beta chains presented below share a single source sample, sequenced in a study of cytomegalovirus exposure and HLA in healthy donors (dated by TCRdb to between 2016 and 2019). Library preparation used the immunoSEQ multiplex PCR assay. The multiplex PCR relied on a mix of 60 forward primers for TCR Vbeta segments and 13 reverse primers for TCR Jbeta segments. TCRdb limited this immuneACCESS table to in-frame rearrangements with V and J called. A share of clones is missing; checked studies link under half to unresolved V genes, and the rest is unexplained. Present in this sample are around 94,000 clones, around 80% of which were seen just once. The top ten hold around 4.4% of the sample. Material: PBMCs. Receptors were obtained from a male donor in good health and CMV-seropositive.

This clone was seen more than once but under ten times. The rearrangement uses TRBV6-1 and TRBJ2-7; 7 nucleotides line up with TRBD1. J gave up 2 bases and V 3 bases, and 10 bases lay outside the gene matches. In germline, CDR1 is MNHNS, CDR2 SASEGT. This CDR3 is built from 16 residues. The CDR3: CASSDRSGQRPYEQYF. As DNA, the CDR3 is TGTGCCAGCAGTGATCGGTCGGGACAGAGACCCTACGAGCAGTACTTC.

The rearrangement links TRBV10-3 to TRBJ2-7; 9 bases fit TRBD1. V was pared by 8 bases and J by 3 bases, with 5 bases of the junction left unmatched. This CDR3 spans 13 amino acids. Germline loops: CDR1 ENHRY, CDR2 SYGVKD. The CDR3 DNA is TGTGCCATCGGGACAGGGATCCTCTACGAGCAGTACTTC. It encodes CAIGTGILYEQYF.

CDR3 sequence reads: CASSLSSPYGYTF. The CDR3, as DNA: TGTGCCAGCAGCTTATCGTCCCCCTATGGCTACACCTTC. The chain couples TRBV7-2 to TRBJ1-2; D remains unclear. Germline V CDR1 and CDR2: SGHTA, FQGNSA. The CDR3 totals 13 residues. The V end lost 2 bases, the J end lost 4 bases, and 8 bases lay between the germline ends. The variable domain in full, completed from reference TRBV7-2 and TRBJ1-2, reads GAGVSQSPSNKVTEKGKDVELRCDPISGHTALYWYRQSLGQGLEFLIYFQGNSAPDKSGLPSDRFSAERTGGSVSTLTIQRTQQEDSAVYLCASSLSSPYGYTFGSGTRLTVV.

This chain links TRBV5-1 with TRBJ2-7; D perhaps matches TRBD1 (5 bases). V lost 4 bases and J lost 1, with 18 bases in between. Looked up from germline, CDR1 is SGHRS and CDR2 is YFSETQ. The CDR3 has 16 residues. CDR3 in DNA: TGCGCCAGCAGCCGTCTCGGCAGGGTGGAATCCTACGAGCAGTACTTC. It specifies CASSRLGRVESYEQYF. Combining the CDR3 with reference TRBV5-1 and TRBJ2-7 gives the whole variable domain KAGVTQTPRYLIKTRGQQVTLSCSPISGHRSVSWYQQTPGQGLQFLFEYFSETQRNKGNFPGRFSGRQFSNSRSEMNVSTLELGDSALYLCASSRLGRVESYEQYFGPGTRLTVT.

J is TRBJ1-5 and V is TRBV10-2; D is unresolved. The V and J ends lost 2 bases and 4 bases respectively, with 9 bases between them. The CDR3 covers 14 residues. From germline, CDR1 is WSHSY and CDR2 SAAADI. Here the CDR3 reads CASSEEVRNQPQHF. Written as DNA, the CDR3 is TGCGCCAGCAGTGAGGAGGTGAGGAATCAGCCCCAGCATTTT.

The V call is TRBV5-4, the J call TRBJ1-5, with D possibly TRBD1 on 5 matching bases. V lost 0 bases, J lost 2 bases, and 6 bases lay in between. The length of the CDR3 is 14 residues. Germline V gene data show CDR1 as SGHNT and CDR2 as YYREEE (reference sequence). The CDR3 protein is CASSLGGGNQPQHF. The CDR3 DNA reads as TGTGCCAGCAGCTTGGGGGGGGGCAATCAGCCCCAGCATTTT.

The rearrangement joins TRBV7-8 to TRBJ1-2; TRBD1 aligns across 9 bases. V shed 1 base and J 14 bases; nucleotides not matched to a gene: 11. CDR1 is SGHVS and CDR2 is FQNEAQ in the germline V gene. The CDR3 totals 14 residues. Written as DNA, the CDR3 is TGTGCCAGCAGCTTAGTTTTTGGGGACAGGGATCAAACCTTC. Translation: CASSLVFGDRDQTF.

The chain couples TRBV10-1 to TRBJ1-2; D possibly corresponds to TRBD1 (5 bases). Germline CDR1 reads WNHNN; CDR2 reads SYGVQD (reference sequence). The CDR3 is made up of 13 amino acids. V lost 9 bases and J 3 bases, leaving 14 bases between the germline ends. CDR3 DNA sequence: TGCGCCAGAAGCGGAGGGGCGGACTATGGCTACACCTTC. Amino acid sequence: CARSGGADYGYTF.

V gene TRBV30 combines with J gene TRBJ2-7, with 7 bases lining up with TRBD2. This CDR3 region has 15 residues. The trim removed 1 base at V and 6 bases at J, leaving 12 bases unmatched. Germline loops: CDR1 GTSNPN, CDR2 SVGIG (reference sequence). CDR3 sequence: CAWSETGLLRPEQYF. The CDR3 DNA reads TGTGCCTGGAGTGAAACGGGACTACTCAGACCCGAGCAGTACTTC.

This sequence joins TRBV7-3 and TRBJ2-1; 11 bases are a match to TRBD2. With 5 bases clipped from V and 8 bases from J, the junction kept 11 bases outside the gene matches. The CDR3 spans 16 residues. CDR1 is SGHTA and CDR2 is FQGTGA in the germline V gene. CDR3 region: CASSALGLAGGDEQFF. CDR3 bases: TGTGCCAGCAGCGCCTTGGGGCTAGCGGGGGGAGATGAGCAGTTCTTC.

The chain uses TRBV6-5 and TRBJ1-1; D gene ambiguous. This CDR3 is 14 amino acids long. With 6 bases removed from V and 0 bases from J, the gap between germline ends came to 11 bases. In germline, CDR1 is MNHEY, CDR2 SVGAGI. Here the CDR3 reads CASRYTDMNTEAFF. The CDR3 nucleotides are TGTGCCAGCAGGTACACCGACATGAACACTGAAGCTTTCTTT.

The chain is built from TRBV14 and TRBJ1-2; 7 positions agree with TRBD1. CDR1 is SGHDN and CDR2 is FVKESK in the germline V gene. V lost 4 bases, J lost 3 bases, and 8 bases stayed unmatched. This CDR3 is 15 amino acids long. The CDR3 nucleotides read TGTGCCAGCAGCCGAGCAGGGGGAGTTGACTATGGCTACACCTTC. It yields the protein CASSRAGGVDYGYTF.

The chain links TRBV2 to TRBJ2-3, with D unresolved. Trimming left V 5 bases short and J 2 bases short, with 11 bases between. Per germline, CDR1 SNHLY and CDR2 FYNNEI. The CDR3 extends over 14 amino acids. The CDR3 protein is CASSSNSFTDTQYF. The CDR3 DNA is TGTGCCAGCAGTTCTAACAGTTTCACAGATACGCAGTATTTT.